Listed below are T cell receptor beta chains from one sample, sequenced in a study of blood T cell repertoires in COVID-19. Data came from immunoSEQ multiplex PCR; TCRdb stores just in-frame clones and leaves some out. The sample holds about 110,000 clones; about 85% are singletons and the top ten take around 4%. The material sequenced was peripheral blood. The receptors derive from a man aged 45 to 65 with acute or convalescent COVID-19. CDR3s include the opening cysteine and the closing phenylalanine or tryptophan. The D gene is left open where the match is weak. Clone size, where shown, is once, few, many, or a class for clones that have expanded.

clone size	V gene	J gene	CDR3 length	D gene	CDR3 DNA	CDR3 protein
-	TRBV5-4	TRBJ2-1	17	TRBD2	TGTGCCAGCAGCTCCCGGACTAGAGGTTTAGGGACCAATGAGCAGTTCTTC	CASSSRTRGLGTNEQFF
-	TRBV6-5	TRBJ2-7	11	-	TGTGCCAGCGGGCTTTACTACGAGCAGTACTTC	CASGLYYEQYF
once	TRBV5-1	TRBJ2-1	18	-	TGCGCCAGCAGCCCTGTCGAGGGCACTATCCGCTCCTACAATGAGCAGTTCTTC	CASSPVEGTIRSYNEQFF
-	TRBV7-9	TRBJ2-7	14	TRBD2	TGTGCCAGTTCCGGGACTAGCGGGAGTTACGAGCAGTACTTC	CASSGTSGSYEQYF
-	TRBV3-1/TRBV3-2	TRBJ1-4	16	-	TGTGCCAGCAGTCATACCTTATCAGGGTATCAGGAAAAACTGTTTTTT	CASSHTLSGYQEKLFF
-	TRBV19	TRBJ2-5	16	-	TGTGCCAGTAGTATAGGGGCCGGTGGGGGCGGGGAGACCCAGTACTTC	CASSIGAGGGGETQYF
-	TRBV3-1/TRBV3-2	TRBJ2-7	14	TRBD2	TGTGCCAGCAGCCTCCCCGGGACTAGCGCCGGGGAGGTCTTC	CASSLPGTSAGEVF
-	TRBV11-2	TRBJ2-1	17	TRBD1	TGTGCCAGCAGCTTAAGAGCCTCCAGGGGGACCTACAATGAGCAGTTCTTC	CASSLRASRGTYNEQFF
-	TRBV2	TRBJ1-1	13	-	TGTGCCAGCAGTGAAGCGAACAGCCGGGAAGCTTTCTTT	CASSEANSREAFF
-	TRBV25-1	TRBJ2-1	14	TRBD1	TGTGCCAGCAGCGGTAGGGACAGGGTCGATGAGCAGTTCTTC	CASSGRDRVDEQFF
-	TRBV4-1	TRBJ2-7	17	TRBD1	TGCGCCAGCAGCCCGCGCCGTGGGGACAGGGGCACCTACGAGCAGTACTTC	CASSPRRGDRGTYEQYF
once	TRBV12-3/TRBV12-4	TRBJ2-4	12	-	TGTGCCAGCAGAGCCGCCAAAAACATTCAGTACTTC	CASRAAKNIQYF
-	TRBV28	TRBJ1-4	14	TRBD1	TGTGCCAGCAGGGAACAGGGGCGGAATGAAAAACTGTTTTTT	CASREQGRNEKLFF
once	TRBV13	TRBJ2-7	12	-	TGTGCCAGCGGGGGGATGTCGGGCGAGCAGTACTTC	CASGGMSGEQYF
-	TRBV14	TRBJ2-2	17	-	TGTGCCAGCAGCCAAGATCTGGGTCAGGTTAACACCGGGGAGCTGTTTTTT	CASSQDLGQVNTGELFF
-	TRBV12-3/TRBV12-4	TRBJ1-6	13	TRBD1	TGTGCCAGCAGTCTACAGGGGGGTTCACCCCTCCACTTT	CASSLQGGSPLHF
-	TRBV2	TRBJ1-5	13	TRBD1	TGTGCCAGCAGGGGACAGGGCAATCAGCCCCAGCATTTT	CASRGQGNQPQHF
-	TRBV2	TRBJ2-3	12	TRBD1	TGTGCCAGCGGGACAGGGCTCGATACGCAGTATTTT	CASGTGLDTQYF
-	TRBV3-1/TRBV3-2	TRBJ1-2	16	TRBD1	TGTGCCAGCAGCCACGAACCAGACAGGGCAAAGTATGGCTACACCTTC	CASSHEPDRAKYGYTF
-	TRBV11-2	TRBJ1-5	14	-	TGTGCCAGCAGCTTATCCACCGGGGGAGGGCCCCAGCATTTT	CASSLSTGGGPQHF
-	TRBV19	TRBJ1-3	14	-	TGTGCCAGTAGTATAGTCAGCTCTGGAAACACCATATATTTT	CASSIVSSGNTIYF
-	TRBV7-9	TRBJ2-5	15	TRBD2	TGTGCCAGCACTTCATCCGCGGGGGGACAAGAGACCCAGTACTTC	CASTSSAGGQETQYF
-	TRBV5-1	TRBJ1-2	14	-	TGCGCCAGCAGCTTCGGGACTCCTATGGGGGGCTACACCTTC	CASSFGTPMGGYTF
-	TRBV5-1	TRBJ2-5	15	TRBD1	TGCGCCAGCAGCTCCATGGACAGGGCGGGGGAGACCCAGTACTTC	CASSSMDRAGETQYF
-	TRBV7-9	TRBJ2-7	15	TRBD2	TGTGCCAGCAGTTCAAGAACTAGCGGCAAGGGCGAGCAGTACTTC	CASSSRTSGKGEQYF
-	TRBV12-3/TRBV12-4	TRBJ2-1	13	-	TGTGCCAGCAGTACCCGGTCCCACAATGAGCAGTTCTTC	CASSTRSHNEQFF
-	TRBV19	TRBJ2-7	16	TRBD1	TGTGCCAGTAGTACCGCCCGGGACAGTAGTTCCTACGAGCAGTACTTC	CASSTARDSSSYEQYF
-	TRBV3-1/TRBV3-2	TRBJ2-7	15	TRBD2	TGTGCCAGCAGCTTCGTGACTAGCGGGGCCTCCGAGCAGTACTTC	CASSFVTSGASEQYF
-	TRBV27	TRBJ1-1	15	TRBD1	TGTGCCAGCAGTGGAGGAACAGGGGCGAACACTGAAGCTTTCTTT	CASSGGTGANTEAFF
-	TRBV7-9	TRBJ2-1	15	-	TGTGCCAGCAGCTTAAGGCTAGCCCCCTACAATGAGCAGTTCTTC	CASSLRLAPYNEQFF
-	TRBV29-1	TRBJ2-1	14	TRBD1	TGCAGCGCACGGGACAGGAGCTCCTACAATGAGCAGTTCTTC	CSARDRSSYNEQFF
-	TRBV18	TRBJ1-2	16	-	TGTGCCAGCTCACCAGTACGGGACTCAACCATCTATGGCTACACCTTC	CASSPVRDSTIYGYTF
-	TRBV28	TRBJ1-1	14	-	TGTGCCAGCAGTTTATACGGGGGTAACACTGAAGCTTTCTTT	CASSLYGGNTEAFF
-	TRBV6-1	TRBJ1-3	14	-	TGTGCCAGCAGTGAAGGGAGGGCTGGAAACACCATATATTTT	CASSEGRAGNTIYF
-	TRBV9	TRBJ2-7	13	-	TGTGCCAGCAGCCCCGGAGGGCTACGAGGGCAGTACTTC	CASSPGGLRGQYF
-	TRBV7-9	TRBJ2-7	12	TRBD2	TGTGCCAGCAAGTCGGGAGGTAGGGAGCAGTACTTC	CASKSGGREQYF
-	TRBV19	TRBJ1-2	15	-	TGTGCCAGTAGTCCGGGGGAGGAACGGATCTATGGCTACACCTTC	CASSPGEERIYGYTF
-	TRBV7-2	TRBJ1-4	13	-	TGTGCCAGCAGCTTATTCGAGAATGAAAAACTGTTTTTT	CASSLFENEKLFF
-	TRBV19	TRBJ1-2	16	TRBD1	TGTGCCAGTAGTTCTAGCAGTGGCAGGGGGCGTAGCGGCTACACCTTC	CASSSSSGRGRSGYTF
-	TRBV18	TRBJ2-7	15	TRBD1	TGTGCCAGCTCACCCGATGGGACAGCGTCCTACGAGCAGTACTTC	CASSPDGTASYEQYF
-	TRBV14	TRBJ1-2	13	-	TGTGCCAGCAGCCATGGCCAGGGGTACGGCTACACCTTC	CASSHGQGYGYTF
-	TRBV29-1	TRBJ2-2	16	TRBD1	TGCAGCGTGCCTACTCTCGGACAGGACCGGGGCGGGGAGCTGTTTTTT	CSVPTLGQDRGGELFF
-	TRBV11-2	TRBJ2-7	14	TRBD2	TGTGCCAGCAGCTCTAGCGGGTACTCCTACGAGCAGTACTTC	CASSSSGYSYEQYF
-	TRBV5-1	TRBJ2-2	16	TRBD1	TGCGCCAGCAGCTCTACAGGGGCCCTCAACACCGGGGAGCTGTTTTTT	CASSSTGALNTGELFF
few	TRBV19	TRBJ1-5	23	TRBD1	TGTGCCAGTAGTATATGGGGTCGAAGGACAGGGGCGTTTACGAAAGATAGCAATCAGCCCCAGCATTTT	CASSIWGRRTGAFTKDSNQPQHF
-	TRBV20-1	TRBJ1-3	13	-	TGCAGTGCTAGTGAGAGCTCTGGAAACACCATATATTTT	CSASESSGNTIYF
-	TRBV19	TRBJ2-1	13	-	TGTGCCAGTAGCCGGGACTCGCTGGGCGAGCAGTTCTTC	CASSRDSLGEQFF